This T cell receptor beta chain is from a study of beta chain features in type 1 diabetes. In this sample, this clone turned up a few times. Its target is not known. The CDR3 contains 14 residues. Expressed TCRB transcripts were sequenced, since all the RNA that had been isolated was reverse transcribed. Deep immunoSEQ sequencing covered naive, central memory and regulatory T cell samples. Produced via immunoSEQ multiplex PCR; TCRdb's table is partial and in-frame only. The repertoire holds 300,000 to 400,000 clones, with over 10% as singletons. Study conclusions and caveats: Small HLA sub-analyses could not settle whether HLA shapes TCRB rearrangement. The VDJ junctions of type 1 diabetes patients carried fewer insertions and more deletions.

This chain links TRBV21-1 with TRBJ2-5; the table's D call, TRBD1, was not checked against the DNA. TRBV21-1 is designated a pseudogene. This TCR was recovered from a man aged 18 to 30 in good health. What was sequenced was naive CD4+ T cells from blood. The CDR3 DNA is TGTGCCAGCACGCGAGGACAGAGCCAAGAGACCCAGTACTTC. Translating it yields CASTRGQSQETQYF.